These T cell receptor beta chains were read from a single sample in a study of cytomegalovirus exposure and HLA in healthy donors. Sequencing was performed with immunoSEQ multiplex PCR; in TCRdb, only in-frame clones are kept and a portion is missing. The profile covers tens of thousands of clones, with approximately 71% appearing a single time and about 2.2% taken by the ten largest. Input material: PBMCs. These receptors all come from a man aged 35 to 55 in good health and CMV-seronegative. Both conserved end residues are part of each CDR3. D genes are given only for firm matches. Clone size, where shown, is once, few, many, or a class for clones that have expanded.

V gene: TRBV6-5
J gene: TRBJ1-1
CDR3 length: 15
clone size: .
D gene: .
CDR3 DNA: TGTGCCAGCAGTTTATCAGGGGTCTTGGGCACTGAAGCTTTCTTT
CDR3 protein: CASSLSGVLGTEAFF

V gene: TRBV9
J gene: TRBJ2-1
CDR3 length: 15
clone size: once
D gene: TRBD1
CDR3 DNA: TGTGCCAGCAGCGAGAACAGGGGGGCCTACAATGAGCAGTTCTTC
CDR3 protein: CASSENRGAYNEQFF

V gene: TRBV9
J gene: TRBJ2-1
CDR3 length: 15
clone size: .
D gene: TRBD2
CDR3 DNA: TGTGCCAGCAGCGCGAGACTAGCGGGGGGGAACGAGCAGTTCTTC
CDR3 protein: CASSARLAGGNEQFF

V gene: TRBV7-8
J gene: TRBJ1-3
CDR3 length: 16
clone size: .
D gene: TRBD1
CDR3 DNA: TGTGCCAGCAGCTTAGAGCTAGGGGGCGGTCGAAACACCATATATTTT
CDR3 protein: CASSLELGGGRNTIYF

V gene: TRBV19
J gene: TRBJ2-7
CDR3 length: 16
clone size: few
D gene: .
CDR3 DNA: TGTGCCAGCCAGCCAAGAACGGGACATCTTACGAGCGAGCAGTACTTC
CDR3 protein: CASQPRTGHLTSEQYF

V gene: TRBV4-1
J gene: TRBJ1-4
CDR3 length: 16
clone size: .
D gene: TRBD1
CDR3 DNA: TGCGCCAGCAGCTGGACAGGCTTAGGAACTAATGAAAAACTGTTTTTT
CDR3 protein: CASSWTGLGTNEKLFF

V gene: TRBV7-3
J gene: TRBJ1-1
CDR3 length: 15
clone size: .
D gene: TRBD1
CDR3 DNA: TGTGCCAGCAGCCCCGGGGACAGAATGAACACTGAAGCTTTCTTT
CDR3 protein: CASSPGDRMNTEAFF

V gene: TRBV9
J gene: TRBJ1-2
CDR3 length: 14
clone size: .
D gene: TRBD1
CDR3 DNA: TGTGCCAGCAGCGAGCGGGACAGGAACTATGGCTACACCTTC
CDR3 protein: CASSERDRNYGYTF

V gene: TRBV7-3
J gene: TRBJ1-1
CDR3 length: 14
clone size: once
D gene: TRBD1
CDR3 DNA: TGTGCCAGCAGCTTAACGCCAGGGGGAACTGAAGCTTTCTTT
CDR3 protein: CASSLTPGGTEAFF

V gene: TRBV30
J gene: TRBJ1-2
CDR3 length: 15
clone size: .
D gene: TRBD1
CDR3 DNA: TGTGCCTGGAGTGGCCGGCGGACAGGGGGGGAGGGCTACACCTTC
CDR3 protein: CAWSGRRTGGEGYTF

V gene: TRBV5-6
J gene: TRBJ1-5
CDR3 length: 14
clone size: .
D gene: TRBD1
CDR3 DNA: TGTGCCAGCAGCCCCTATCAGGGGGGTCAGCCCCAGCATTTT
CDR3 protein: CASSPYQGGQPQHF

V gene: TRBV5-6
J gene: TRBJ1-2
CDR3 length: 17
clone size: .
D gene: TRBD1
CDR3 DNA: TGTGCCAGCAGCTCCCGTCCAGGCCGACAGGGTCGGTCTGGCTACACCTTC
CDR3 protein: CASSSRPGRQGRSGYTF

V gene: TRBV28
J gene: TRBJ1-2
CDR3 length: 13
clone size: .
D gene: .
CDR3 DNA: TGTGCCAGCATCCCGGCACTATGGAGCTCATCCACCTTC
CDR3 protein: CASIPALWSSSTF

V gene: TRBV6-6
J gene: TRBJ1-1
CDR3 length: 15
clone size: .
D gene: TRBD1
CDR3 DNA: TGTGCCAGCAGTCCCCCCATGACAGGGGCCACTGAAGCTTTCTTT
CDR3 protein: CASSPPMTGATEAFF

V gene: TRBV7-9
J gene: TRBJ2-7
CDR3 length: 16
clone size: few
D gene: .
CDR3 DNA: TGTGCCAGCAGCCCAAAACTAGCAGACAAAACCTACGAGCAGTACTTC
CDR3 protein: CASSPKLADKTYEQYF

V gene: TRBV6-5
J gene: TRBJ1-1
CDR3 length: 14
clone size: many
D gene: TRBD1
CDR3 DNA: TGTGCCAGCAGTTACCGAGACAGGGGAGATGAAGCTTTCTTT
CDR3 protein: CASSYRDRGDEAFF

V gene: TRBV29-1
J gene: TRBJ2-2
CDR3 length: 14
clone size: .
D gene: TRBD2
CDR3 DNA: TGCAGCGTTGACCTAGCGGGAGGATCCGGGGAGCTGTTTTTT
CDR3 protein: CSVDLAGGSGELFF

V gene: TRBV27
J gene: TRBJ1-1
CDR3 length: 14
clone size: .
D gene: TRBD1
CDR3 DNA: TGTGCCAGCAGTACCAACAGGGGGAACACTGAAGCTTTCTTT
CDR3 protein: CASSTNRGNTEAFF

V gene: TRBV7-9
J gene: TRBJ1-5
CDR3 length: 14
clone size: .
D gene: .
CDR3 DNA: TGTGCCAGCAGCCCCGGGAATAGCAATCAGCCCCAGCATTTT
CDR3 protein: CASSPGNSNQPQHF

V gene: TRBV27
J gene: TRBJ2-7
CDR3 length: 15
clone size: .
D gene: TRBD1
CDR3 DNA: TGTGCCAGCAGTGCAGGGACAGGCTCTGCCTACGAGCAGTACTTC
CDR3 protein: CASSAGTGSAYEQYF

V gene: TRBV6-1
J gene: TRBJ1-6
CDR3 length: 15
clone size: .
D gene: TRBD1
CDR3 DNA: TGTGCCAGCAGTGAAGACAGGGGGCTCAATTCACCCCTCCACTTT
CDR3 protein: CASSEDRGLNSPLHF

V gene: TRBV9
J gene: TRBJ1-5
CDR3 length: 15
clone size: .
D gene: TRBD1
CDR3 DNA: TGTGCCAGCAGCGGGGGACAGACCCCCAATCAGCCCCAGCATTTT
CDR3 protein: CASSGGQTPNQPQHF

V gene: TRBV6-6
J gene: TRBJ2-7
CDR3 length: 12
clone size: .
D gene: .
CDR3 DNA: TGTGCCAGCAGCCCGACAGTCGGGGAGCAGTACTTC
CDR3 protein: CASSPTVGEQYF

V gene: TRBV2
J gene: TRBJ1-2
CDR3 length: 12
clone size: few
D gene: .
CDR3 DNA: TGTGGGGGAGTGGGGAGAGACTATGGCTACACCTTC
CDR3 protein: CGGVGRDYGYTF

V gene: TRBV15
J gene: TRBJ1-5
CDR3 length: 15
clone size: .
D gene: .
CDR3 DNA: TGTGCCACCAGCAGAGAGCAGGGGCAGGGCCAGCCCCAGCATTTT
CDR3 protein: CATSREQGQGQPQHF

V gene: TRBV28
J gene: TRBJ2-2
CDR3 length: 16
clone size: .
D gene: TRBD1
CDR3 DNA: TGTGCCAGCAGTCTTCCGGGACAGTGGTATACCGGGGAGCTGTTTTTT
CDR3 protein: CASSLPGQWYTGELFF

V gene: TRBV7-9
J gene: TRBJ2-3
CDR3 length: 15
clone size: few
D gene: TRBD2
CDR3 DNA: TGTGCCAGCAGCCAGGGACTAGCGATCACAGATACGCAGTATTTT
CDR3 protein: CASSQGLAITDTQYF

V gene: TRBV9
J gene: TRBJ1-5
CDR3 length: 15
clone size: .
D gene: .
CDR3 DNA: TGTGCCAGCAGCGTAGGACTAGATAGCAATCAGCCCCAGCATTTT
CDR3 protein: CASSVGLDSNQPQHF

V gene: TRBV27
J gene: TRBJ1-2
CDR3 length: 14
clone size: .
D gene: .
CDR3 DNA: TGTGCCAGCAGGTTCGGGGGGCCGGGGTATGGCTACACCTTC
CDR3 protein: CASRFGGPGYGYTF

V gene: TRBV2
J gene: TRBJ1-5
CDR3 length: 12
clone size: few
D gene: .
CDR3 DNA: TGTGCCAGCAGTGGGGAGAATCAGCCCCAGCATTTT
CDR3 protein: CASSGENQPQHF

V gene: TRBV5-6
J gene: TRBJ1-5
CDR3 length: 14
clone size: .
D gene: .
CDR3 DNA: TGTGCCAGCAGCACAGGACAGCTTAATCAGCCCCAGCATTTT
CDR3 protein: CASSTGQLNQPQHF

V gene: TRBV27
J gene: TRBJ2-7
CDR3 length: 16
clone size: .
D gene: TRBD2
CDR3 DNA: TGTGCCAGCAGTATGAGACTAGCGGCGGGTTCCTACGAGCAGTACTTC
CDR3 protein: CASSMRLAAGSYEQYF